This T cell receptor (beta chain) is drawn from a study of cytomegalovirus exposure and HLA in healthy donors. The CDR3 is 18 residues long. Germline assignment: CDR1 SGHRS and CDR2 YFSETQ. The V segment lost 7 bases and the J segment 0 bases; nucleotides outside the gene matches: 12. Study-wide results and caveats: A later analysis reportedly found fewer N-insertions in an Asian-associated ancestry cluster than the roughly 700-donor mean. Productive status was seen about 87% or about 30% of the time for most TCR beta V segments in an earlier analysis. Common viral pathogens (according to a later analysis) appeared linked to several of the most significant clusters.

To note about this clone: Its antigen remains unknown.

13 Jbeta primers and 60 Vbeta primers were used for the PCR. Sequencing used immunoSEQ multiplex PCR; TCRdb keeps in-frame clones, though not all of them. The sample includes more than 85,000 clones, around three quarters of them seen just once. The TCR comes from a female donor in good health and CMV-seropositive. The material sequenced was PBMCs. This rearrangement joins TRBV5-1 to TRBJ2-1; 11 nucleotides line up with TRBD1. The CDR3 region is CASRRDRGFSDSYNEQFF. The CDR3, as DNA: TGCGCCAGCCGCCGGGACAGGGGGTTCTCGGACTCCTACAATGAGCAGTTCTTC. Complete variable domain (other parts from reference TRBV5-1 and TRBJ2-1): KAGVTQTPRYLIKTRGQQVTLSCSPISGHRSVSWYQQTPGQGLQFLFEYFSETQRNKGNFPGRFSGRQFSNSRSEMNVSTLELGDSALYLCASRRDRGFSDSYNEQFFGPGTRLTVL.